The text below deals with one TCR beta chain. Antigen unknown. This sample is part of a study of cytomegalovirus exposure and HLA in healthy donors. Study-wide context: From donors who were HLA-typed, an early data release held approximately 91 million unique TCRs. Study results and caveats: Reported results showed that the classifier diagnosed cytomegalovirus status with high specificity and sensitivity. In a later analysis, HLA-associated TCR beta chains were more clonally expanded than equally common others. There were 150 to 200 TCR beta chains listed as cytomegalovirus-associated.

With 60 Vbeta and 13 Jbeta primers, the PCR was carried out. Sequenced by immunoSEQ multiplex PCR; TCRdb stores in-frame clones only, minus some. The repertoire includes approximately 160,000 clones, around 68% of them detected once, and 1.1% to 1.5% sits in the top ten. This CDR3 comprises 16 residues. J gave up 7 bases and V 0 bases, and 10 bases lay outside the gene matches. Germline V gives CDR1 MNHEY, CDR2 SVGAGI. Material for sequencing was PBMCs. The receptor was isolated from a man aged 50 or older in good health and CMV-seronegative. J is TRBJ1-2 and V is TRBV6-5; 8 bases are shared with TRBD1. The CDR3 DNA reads TGTGCCAGCAGTTACTCGAGTCCCAGGGGGCGAGGTGGCTACACCTTC. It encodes CASSYSSPRGRGGYTF.